This is a list of T cell receptor beta chains from one sample in a study of control samples from healthy donors and cancer patients. The data were produced by immunoSEQ multiplex PCR, yet TCRdb's version contains in-frame clones alone and is incomplete. The table shows 90,000 to 95,000 clones, with around four fifths occurring only once. The sample comprised blood. These receptor sequences come from a man aged 25-40 years in good health. Each CDR3 is given with its conserved first and last residue. The order of the fields is clone size, J gene, V gene, D gene, CDR3 protein, CDR3 DNA. D genes are given only for firm matches. Clone size is not always given. Where it is, it says once, few, many or a class for expanded clones.

-	TRBJ1-6	TRBV2	TRBD1	CASRDRGYNSPLHF	TGTGCCAGCAGAGACAGGGGCTATAATTCACCCCTCCACTTT
-	TRBJ2-7	TRBV28	TRBD1	CASSSLDRGYDEQYF	TGTGCCAGCAGTTCTCTCGACAGGGGGTACGACGAGCAGTACTTC
-	TRBJ2-2	TRBV6-1	-	CASREDSPTGELFF	TGTGCCAGCAGAGAGGACAGTCCTACCGGGGAGCTGTTTTTT
-	TRBJ2-5	TRBV7-9	-	CASSLRPQETQYF	TGTGCCAGCAGCTTAAGGCCCCAAGAGACCCAGTACTTC
-	TRBJ1-2	TRBV28	TRBD1	CASSFEGQNCGYTF	TGTGCCAGCAGTTTCGAGGGACAGAACTGTGGCTACACCTTC
-	TRBJ1-5	TRBV30	-	CAWSVQGNQPQHF	TGTGCCTGGAGTGTACAGGGCAATCAGCCCCAGCATTTT
-	TRBJ1-3	TRBV5-1	TRBD1	CASSLGSRDSSGNTIYF	TGCGCCAGCAGCTTGGGGTCCCGGGACAGCTCTGGAAACACCATATATTTT
-	TRBJ2-3	TRBV5-4	TRBD2	CASSRTSGGTDTQYF	TGTGCCAGCAGCCGGACTAGCGGGGGCACAGATACGCAGTATTTT
medium-sized	TRBJ1-2	TRBV6-5	TRBD1	CASRGGQFFEGYTF	TGTGCCAGCAGGGGGGGACAGTTCTTTGAAGGCTACACCTTC
-	TRBJ1-2	TRBV15	-	CATSRDPGVYGYTF	TGTGCCACCAGCAGAGATCCAGGTGTCTATGGCTACACCTTC
-	TRBJ1-6	TRBV5-1	-	CASSPGTGGSPLHF	TGCGCCAGCAGCCCCGGGACGGGGGGTTCACCCCTCCACTTT
-	TRBJ1-1	TRBV6-5	-	CASSYSRQAGSTFF	TGTGCCAGCAGTTACTCGAGGCAGGCGGGCTCGACTTTCTTT
-	TRBJ1-1	TRBV5-6	-	CASSWRAGMNTEAFF	TGTGCCAGCAGCTGGAGGGCGGGAATGAACACTGAAGCTTTCTTT
-	TRBJ2-3	TRBV5-1	-	CASSGGTSTDTQYF	TGCGCCAGCAGCGGCGGGACCAGCACAGATACGCAGTATTTT
-	TRBJ2-1	TRBV5-4	TRBD2	CASSFSGASYNEQFF	TGTGCCAGCAGCTTTAGCGGGGCCTCCTACAATGAGCAGTTCTTC
-	TRBJ1-5	TRBV28	TRBD1	CASSMPGDRGEVSNQPQHF	TGTGCCAGCAGTATGCCCGGGGACAGGGGCGAAGTAAGCAATCAGCCCCAGCATTTT
many	TRBJ1-1	TRBV28	TRBD1	CASSTGGTEAFF	TGTGCCAGCAGCACAGGGGGCACTGAAGCTTTCTTT
-	TRBJ2-5	TRBV15	-	CATSRGNAEETQYF	TGTGCCACCAGCAGAGGGAATGCGGAAGAGACCCAGTACTTC
-	TRBJ2-5	TRBV30	TRBD2	CAWRLAGVGTQYF	TGTGCCTGGAGACTAGCGGGGGTCGGGACCCAGTACTTC
-	TRBJ1-6	TRBV5-6	-	CASSFRGSNINNSPLHF	TGTGCCAGCAGCTTTAGGGGCAGTAACATCAATAATTCACCCCTCCACTTT
-	TRBJ1-6	TRBV13	-	CASSILQAEASPLHF	TGTGCCAGCAGCATATTACAGGCGGAGGCTTCACCCCTCCACTTT
-	TRBJ1-6	TRBV27	-	CASSLFGGSPLHF	TGTGCCAGCAGTTTATTCGGGGGCTCACCCCTCCACTTT
-	TRBJ2-7	TRBV2	TRBD1	CASRIDRGPSYEQYF	TGTGCCAGCAGAATAGACAGGGGGCCGTCCTACGAGCAGTACTTC
-	TRBJ2-3	TRBV6-4	-	CASRSTRGFTDTQYF	TGTGCCAGCCGGTCGACTAGGGGCTTCACAGATACGCAGTATTTT
few	TRBJ1-5	TRBV9	TRBD1	CASSVAEVQGGHPQHF	TGTGCCAGCAGCGTAGCTGAGGTGCAGGGGGGTCATCCCCAGCATTTT
-	TRBJ1-5	TRBV10-2	-	CASSESKSSREGQPQHF	TGCGCCAGCAGTGAGTCGAAAAGCTCGAGGGAGGGGCAGCCCCAGCATTTT
-	TRBJ2-7	TRBV7-2	TRBD1	CASSFSGTGTYEQYF	TGTGCCAGCAGCTTTTCCGGGACAGGGACCTACGAGCAGTACTTC
-	TRBJ1-4	TRBV10-3	TRBD1	CAIRDRDEKLFF	TGTGCCATCAGGGACAGGGATGAAAAACTGTTTTTT
-	TRBJ1-1	TRBV4-1	-	CASSQAGLGTEAFF	TGCGCCAGCAGCCAAGCAGGGCTGGGTACTGAAGCTTTCTTT
-	TRBJ2-7	TRBV10-2	-	CASRETNTYEQYF	TGCGCCAGCCGGGAGACTAATACCTACGAGCAGTACTTC
-	TRBJ2-1	TRBV30	-	CAWSAPWTGRGAATYNEQFF	TGTGCCTGGAGTGCACCTTGGACAGGGAGGGGGGCGGCTACCTACAATGAGCAGTTCTTC
-	TRBJ1-2	TRBV28	-	CASSMDSANYGYTF	TGTGCCAGCAGTATGGACTCAGCTAACTATGGCTACACCTTC
once	TRBJ1-4	TRBV5-1	TRBD1	CASSQGGANEKLFF	TGCGCCAGCAGCCAAGGGGGCGCGAATGAAAAACTGTTTTTT
-	TRBJ1-1	TRBV28	-	CASSSGTENTEAFF	TGTGCCAGCAGTTCCGGGACCGAGAACACTGAAGCTTTCTTT
-	TRBJ2-6	TRBV19	-	CASSIVGDSGANVLTF	TGTGCCAGTAGTATAGTGGGGGACTCTGGGGCCAACGTCCTGACTTTC
-	TRBJ1-6	TRBV14	-	CASSQNRIQRSPLHF	TGTGCCAGCAGCCAAAACAGAATACAGAGGTCACCCCTCCACTTT
-	TRBJ2-5	TRBV27	-	CASSLGWGPGKTQYF	TGTGCCAGCAGCCTAGGGTGGGGGCCGGGGAAGACCCAGTACTTC
-	TRBJ1-2	TRBV12-3/TRBV12-4	-	CASSPGYGYTF	TGTGCCAGCAGCCCCGGTTATGGCTACACCTTC